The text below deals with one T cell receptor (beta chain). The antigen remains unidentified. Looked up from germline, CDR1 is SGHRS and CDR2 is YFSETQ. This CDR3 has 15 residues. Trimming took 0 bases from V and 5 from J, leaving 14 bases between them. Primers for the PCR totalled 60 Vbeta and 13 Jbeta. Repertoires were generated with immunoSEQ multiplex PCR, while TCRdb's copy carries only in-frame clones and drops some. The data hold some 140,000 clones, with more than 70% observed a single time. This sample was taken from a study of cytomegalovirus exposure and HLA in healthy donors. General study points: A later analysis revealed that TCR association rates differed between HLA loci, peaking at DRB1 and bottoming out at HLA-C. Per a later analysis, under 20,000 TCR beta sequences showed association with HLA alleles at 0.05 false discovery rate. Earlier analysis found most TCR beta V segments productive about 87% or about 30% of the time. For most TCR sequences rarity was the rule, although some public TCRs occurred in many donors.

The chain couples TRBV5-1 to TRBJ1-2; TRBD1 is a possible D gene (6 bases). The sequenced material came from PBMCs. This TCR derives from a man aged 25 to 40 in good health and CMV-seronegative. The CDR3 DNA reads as TGCGCCAGCAGCTTGGATTGGGGGCTGTATTATGGCTACACCTTC. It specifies CASSLDWGLYYGYTF.